This T cell receptor beta chain emerged from a study of cytomegalovirus exposure and HLA in healthy donors. Study conclusions and caveats: Among donors in an Asian-associated ancestry cluster, a later analysis reportedly found fewer N-insertions than the approximately 670-donor mean. Specificity of a few CMV-associated chains for CMV antigens was verified in vitro. Common viral pathogens seemed to be connected with several of the most significant clusters, according to a later analysis. For presence/absence analyses, sequencing depth was assumed to be roughly uniform across donors.

The PCR employed 60 Vbeta primers together with 13 Jbeta primers. Clones were sequenced by immunoSEQ multiplex PCR, and TCRdb holds only the in-frame ones, with some missing. Here the sample table reports about 200,000 clones. The CDR3 is 14 amino acids. Germline V gene lookup returns CDR1 LNHNV and CDR2 YYDKDF (reference sequence). A word on this clone: What it recognizes is unknown.

Sequencing used PBMCs. The chain couples TRBV15 to TRBJ2-5, with 7 bases matching TRBD1. The closer fit of TRBJ2-7 to the DNA end suggests the J call may be wrong. The clonotype comes from a girl aged 2 to 9 in good health and CMV-seropositive. In DNA form, the CDR3 reads TGTGCCACCAGCACCCGGACAGGTAAATACGAGCAGTACTTC. Translating gives CATSTRTGKYEQYF.